This record covers a single T cell receptor (beta chain). This record comes from a study of CD8 T cells in Susac syndrome. The V gene end was trimmed by 5 bases and the J gene end by 4 bases; junction bases not matched to a gene: 12. Germline-derived CDR1 and CDR2 are SGHAT and FQNNGV. The CDR3 runs to 16 residues. Reverse transcription of about 0.45 to 1 ug RNA was performed with random hexamers. TCRdb recomputed calls from the immunoSEQ multiplex PCR reads with MiXCR, one row per CDR3 protein. The table lists around 80,000 distinct CDR3 sequences, roughly nine tenths of them singletons. The clonotype originates from a human donor with multiple sclerosis. Source material: CD8+ T cells from PBMCs. This chain links TRBV11-2 with TRBJ2-3; 7 positions agree with TRBD2. CDR3 amino acids: CASSPRVAGVPDTQYF. The CDR3 nucleotides are TGTGCCAGCAGCCCCAGGGTGGCGGGAGTACCAGATACGCAGTATTTT.